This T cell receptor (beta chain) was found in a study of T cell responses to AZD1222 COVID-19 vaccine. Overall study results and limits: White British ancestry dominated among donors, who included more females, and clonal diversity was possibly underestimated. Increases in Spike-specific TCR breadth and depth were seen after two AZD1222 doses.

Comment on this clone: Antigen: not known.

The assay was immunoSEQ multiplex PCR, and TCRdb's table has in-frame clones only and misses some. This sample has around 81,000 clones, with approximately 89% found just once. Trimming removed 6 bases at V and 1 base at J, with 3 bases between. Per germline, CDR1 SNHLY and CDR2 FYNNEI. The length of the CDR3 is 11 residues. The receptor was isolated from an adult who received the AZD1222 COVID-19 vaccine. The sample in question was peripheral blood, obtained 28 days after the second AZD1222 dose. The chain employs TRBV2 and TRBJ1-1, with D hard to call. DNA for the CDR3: TGTGCCAGCAGAGAGAACACTGAAGCTTTCTTT. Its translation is CASRENTEAFF.